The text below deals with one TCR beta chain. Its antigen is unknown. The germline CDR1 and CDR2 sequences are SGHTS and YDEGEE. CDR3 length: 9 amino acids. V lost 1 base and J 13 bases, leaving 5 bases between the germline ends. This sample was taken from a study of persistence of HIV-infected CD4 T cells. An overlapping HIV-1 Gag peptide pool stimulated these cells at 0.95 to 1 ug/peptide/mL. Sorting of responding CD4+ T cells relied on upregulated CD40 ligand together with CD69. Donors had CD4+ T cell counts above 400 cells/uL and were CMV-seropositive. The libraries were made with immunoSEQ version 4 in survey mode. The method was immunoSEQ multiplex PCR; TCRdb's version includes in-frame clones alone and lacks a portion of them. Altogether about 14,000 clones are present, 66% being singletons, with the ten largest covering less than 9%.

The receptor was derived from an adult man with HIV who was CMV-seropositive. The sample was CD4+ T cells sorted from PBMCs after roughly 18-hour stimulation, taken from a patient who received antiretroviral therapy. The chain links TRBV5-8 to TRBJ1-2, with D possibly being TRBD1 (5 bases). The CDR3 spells CASSLQGTF. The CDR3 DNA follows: TGTGCCAGCAGCTTGCAGGGCACCTTC.